This TCR beta chain was sequenced for a study of shared clonotypes between healthy human individuals. Germline CDR1 and CDR2: MNHNS and SASEGT. The ends lost 2 bases at V and 6 bases at J; junction bases unmatched: 3. The CDR3 loop spans 15 amino acids. TCRdb's copy holds only in-frame clones and misses some; the assay was immunoSEQ multiplex PCR. The data contain some 450,000 clones, 70% to 80% of them singletons. This TCR was recovered from a woman in her forties in good health. Some clones in this sample may be carry-over from other donors' samples. The chain employs TRBV6-1 and TRBJ2-2; TRBD2 aligns across 10 bases. Sequencing was carried out using PBMCs. CDR3 region: CASSELAGVAGELFF. The CDR3 DNA reads as TGTGCCAGCAGTGAACTAGCGGGAGTCGCCGGGGAGCTGTTTTTT.